Listed below are T cell receptor beta chains from one sample, sequenced in a study of T cell responses to AZD1222 COVID-19 vaccine. Produced via immunoSEQ multiplex PCR; TCRdb's table is partial and in-frame only. The sample has about 150,000 clones; roughly 92% are singletons. Specimen: peripheral blood, collected on day 0 of AZD1222 vaccination. The receptors originated from an adult in good health. CDR3s include the opening cysteine and the closing phenylalanine or tryptophan. D genes are given only for firm matches. Only some rows state a clone size, as once, few, many or a class for expanded clones.

cdr3_length | j_call | clone_size | v_call | d_call | cdr3_nt | cdr3_aa
16 | TRBJ2-1 | once | TRBV7-8 | NA | TGTGCCAGCATAGTGACGGGAGACACCTCCTACAATGAGCAGTTCTTC | CASIVTGDTSYNEQFF
14 | TRBJ1-2 | NA | TRBV4-2 | TRBD1 | TGTGCCAGCAGCCCGGCCGGGACAGGGAATGGCTACACCTTC | CASSPAGTGNGYTF
13 | TRBJ2-7 | NA | TRBV27 | NA | TGTGCCAGCCGGGCCGGGGGAACCTACGAGCAGTACTTC | CASRAGGTYEQYF
13 | TRBJ2-5 | once | TRBV12-3/TRBV12-4 | NA | TGTGCCAGCAGTTTAGACGTAGGGGAGACCCAGTACTTC | CASSLDVGETQYF
15 | TRBJ2-7 | NA | TRBV6-5 | TRBD2 | TGTGCCAGCGGTCTAGCGGGAGCGGGCACCTACGAGCAGTACTTC | CASGLAGAGTYEQYF
16 | TRBJ2-1 | NA | TRBV7-6 | NA | TGTGCCAGCAGCACCCTTGCCCCCGTGGCCTACAATGAGCAGTTCTTC | CASSTLAPVAYNEQFF
14 | TRBJ2-7 | NA | TRBV10-3 | NA | TGTGCCATCAGTGAGATGGGAAGCTCCTACGAGCAGTACTTC | CAISEMGSSYEQYF
15 | TRBJ2-3 | NA | TRBV11-2 | NA | TGTGCCAGCAGCTTTCCCCTGGTAGGAGAAGATACGCAGTATTTT | CASSFPLVGEDTQYF
16 | TRBJ1-5 | NA | TRBV6-4 | NA | TGTGCCAGCAGTGACACGGGGCTACATAGCAATCAGCCCCAGCATTTT | CASSDTGLHSNQPQHF
15 | TRBJ1-6 | NA | TRBV5-4 | TRBD1 | TGTGCCAGCAGTCGGTGGACAGGGACTAATTCACCCCTCCACTTT | CASSRWTGTNSPLHF
11 | TRBJ2-5 | NA | TRBV4-2 | NA | TGTGCCAGCAGCCAAGAGGAGACCCAGTACTTC | CASSQEETQYF
15 | TRBJ2-1 | NA | TRBV3-1/TRBV3-2 | TRBD2 | TGTGCCAGCACATTCGGGACTAGCGGGAGAAATGAGCAGTTCTTC | CASTFGTSGRNEQFF